The 29 T cell receptor beta chains given below trace back to one sample, sequenced in a study of blood T cell repertoires in COVID-19. Data came from immunoSEQ multiplex PCR; TCRdb stores just in-frame clones and leaves some out. The sample consists of about 100,000 clones, around four fifths of them appearing once. The material sequenced was peripheral blood. These receptor sequences come from a man aged 45-65 years with active or convalescent COVID-19.

This clone was picked up one time. The chain couples TRBV7-9 to TRBJ2-7; weak D call: TRBD1 (6 bases). The germline V and J ends were trimmed by 5 bases and 3 bases, with 14 bases remaining between them. Germline V gene sequence: CDR1 SEHNR, CDR2 FQNEAQ (reference sequence). CDR3 length equals 14 residues. CDR3 residues: CASSPNRDNYEQYF. Written as DNA, the CDR3 is TGTGCCAGCAGCCCTAACCGGGACAACTACGAGCAGTACTTC. The whole variable domain, remainder taken from reference TRBV7-9 and TRBJ2-7, is DTGVSQNPRHKITKRGQNVTFRCDPISEHNRLYWYRQTLGQGPEFLTYFQNEAQLEKSRLLSDRFSAERPKGSFSTLEIQRTEQGDSAMYLCASSPNRDNYEQYFGPGTRLTVT.

The chain joins TRBV28 to TRBJ1-4, with 9 bases that match TRBD1. CDR3 length: 18 residues. The J segment lost 2 bases and the V segment lost 7 bases, leaving 14 bases of the junction unmatched. In germline, CDR1 is MDHEN, CDR2 SYDVKM. The CDR3: CASNPTRNRGLTNEKLFF. The CDR3 nucleotides are TGTGCCAGCAACCCGACCCGAAACAGGGGGCTGACTAATGAAAAACTGTTTTTT.

The CDR3 nucleotides are TGTGCCAGCAGTGAAATGGGCCAGGGGGCAGCTCAGCCCCAGCATTTT. Translated, it gives CASSEMGQGAAQPQHF. This chain connects TRBV2 to TRBJ1-5, with 8 bases lining up with TRBD1. V trimming: 2 bases; J trimming: 6 bases; junction bases outside the gene matches: 9. The CDR3 contains 16 residues. CDR1 and CDR2 (germline): SNHLY, FYNNEI.

This clone was found a few times. The rearrangement uses TRBV11-2 and TRBJ2-3; TRBD2 agrees at 7 bases. This CDR3 spans 15 amino acids. Germline CDR1 and CDR2: SGHAT and FQNNGV. The V segment lost 3 bases and the J segment 0 bases; nucleotides outside the gene matches: 3. The CDR3, as DNA: TGTGCCAGCAGCTTCTTAGCGGGTAGCACAGATACGCAGTATTTT. Translated, it gives CASSFLAGSTDTQYF. The variable domain in full, completed from reference TRBV11-2 and TRBJ2-3, reads EAGVAQSPRYKIIEKRQSVAFWCNPISGHATLYWYQQILGQGPKLLIQFQNNGVVDDSQLPKDRFSAERLKGVDSTLKIQPAKLEDSAVYLCASSFLAGSTDTQYFGPGTRLTVL.

CDR3 sequence: CASSLTANTEAFF. For the CDR3, the DNA is TGCGCCAGCAGCTTAACAGCGAACACTGAAGCTTTCTTT. The rearrangement links TRBV5-1 to TRBJ1-1; no clear D gene. Germline V gene lookup returns CDR1 SGHRS and CDR2 YFSETQ. V was trimmed by 2 bases and J by 1 base, leaving 6 bases between them. The CDR3 consists of 13 residues.

V is TRBV2 and J is TRBJ1-1; maybe TRBD1 (5 bases). This CDR3 has 16 residues. The germline V gene encodes CDR1 SNHLY and CDR2 FYNNEI. Trimming took 5 bases from V and 4 from J, leaving 20 bases between them. The CDR3 coding sequence is TGTGCCAGCAGTCCCGGGAGGGGATGGTTTGGCACTGAAGCTTTCTTT. This gives the protein CASSPGRGWFGTEAFF.

The rearrangement links TRBV5-3 to TRBJ2-3; possibly TRBD2 for D (5 bases). TRBV5-3 counts as an open reading frame of uncertain function. The CDR3 extends over 11 amino acids. Trimming shortened V by 8 bases and J by 6 bases, and 10 bases separated the two germline ends. CDR3 nucleotides: TGTGCCAGGCCCCCGGGGGATACGCAGTATTTT. This codes for CARPPGDTQYF.

Written as DNA, the CDR3 is TGTGCCAGCAGCTGGGACAGGGGGCAACAAGAGCAGTACTTC. Protein product: CASSWDRGQQEQYF. The genes are TRBV7-8 and TRBJ2-7; 12 bases match TRBD1. This CDR3 contains 14 residues. Germline-derived CDR1 and CDR2 are SGHVS and FQNEAQ. J gave up 7 bases and V 4 bases, and 5 bases lay outside the gene matches.

This chain links TRBV7-9 with TRBJ2-1; 11 bases are shared with TRBD1. Germline-derived CDR1 and CDR2 are SEHNR and FQNEAQ (reference sequence). Trimming removed 4 bases from V and 8 bases from J; junction bases left unmatched: 7. CDR3 length: 15 amino acids. CDR3 in DNA: TGTGCCAGCAGCTCCGGGACAGGGGGTAGAGATGAGCAGTTCTTC. Its translation: CASSSGTGGRDEQFF.

The gene calls are TRBV2 and TRBJ2-5; D uncertain. Germline lookup yields CDR1 SNHLY and CDR2 FYNNEI. V was clipped by 5 bases and J by 5 bases, with 9 bases between them. The CDR3 length is 12 residues. CDR3 in amino acids: CASSQMEETQYF. In DNA, the CDR3 is TGTGCCAGCAGTCAGATGGAGGAGACCCAGTACTTC.

The chain couples TRBV27 to TRBJ2-3; tentative D call: TRBD2 (6 bases). CDR1 and CDR2 (germline): MNHEY, SMNVEV (reference sequence). V was shortened by 0 bases and J by 0 bases, with 16 bases between the two germline ends. This CDR3 has 18 residues. CDR3 in DNA: TGTGCCAGCAGTTTATCGGGGAGGATCCTGCCTAGCACAGATACGCAGTATTTT. This sequence encodes CASSLSGRILPSTDTQYF.

This chain's CDR3 is CASSESRGQPQHF. The CDR3 coding sequence is TGCGCCAGCAGTGAGTCCAGGGGACAGCCCCAGCATTTT. The chain joins TRBV10-2 to TRBJ1-5; D might be TRBD1 (6 bases). This CDR3 region has 13 residues. CDR1 WSHSY and CDR2 SAAADI come from the germline V gene. The ends were cut back, 0 bases at V and 7 bases at J, with 7 bases in the middle.

This clone has more than one count but fewer than ten. This chain connects TRBV5-1 to TRBJ1-1; 9 bases match TRBD1. Germline V gene data show CDR1 as SGHRS and CDR2 as YFSETQ. Unmatched junction bases numbered 5, after V lost 5 bases and J lost 3 bases. CDR3 size: 14 residues. CDR3 DNA: TGCGCCAGCAGGAGGGACAGGGATCACACTGAAGCTTTCTTT. This encodes CASRRDRDHTEAFF.

The chain couples TRBV15 to TRBJ1-1; no clear D. Trimming removed 3 bases from V and 0 bases from J, with 11 bases in between. This CDR3 region has 15 residues. Germline V gene lookup returns CDR1 LNHNV and CDR2 YYDKDF (reference sequence). The CDR3 DNA is TGTGCCACCAGCAGCTGGACGGGGTTGAACACTGAAGCTTTCTTT. Translated: CATSSWTGLNTEAFF. Together with reference TRBV15 and TRBJ1-1, the CDR3 gives the full variable domain: DAMVIQNPRYQVTQFGKPVTLSCSQTLNHNVMYWYQQKSSQAPKLLFHYYDKDFNNEADTPDNFQSRRPNTSFCFLDIRSPGLGDTAMYLCATSSWTGLNTEAFFGQGTRLTVV.

The table lists this clone with a few counts. The rearrangement uses TRBV10-1 and TRBJ1-3; 10 bases are shared with TRBD1. Trimming at V came to 6 bases and at J to 1 base, leaving 12 bases not matched to a gene. The CDR3 spans 18 residues. Germline CDR1 is WNHNN and CDR2 is SYGVQD (reference sequence). CDR3 in DNA: TGCGCCAGCAGCCGGACAGGGGGTGTTAGGGTTTCTGGAAACACCATATATTTT. Residues: CASSRTGGVRVSGNTIYF.

This clone was detected only once. V and J are TRBV11-3 and TRBJ2-1; D possibly corresponds to TRBD2 (6 bases). CDR1 is SGHNT, CDR2 YENEEA, per germline. V was pared by 1 base and J by 10 bases, with 11 bases between. The CDR3 sequence is 13 residues long. Here the CDR3 reads CASSLVPRGEQFF. CDR3 sequence (DNA): TGTGCCAGCAGCTTAGTTCCCCGGGGGGAGCAGTTCTTC.

CDR3 residues: CASSTDKASSGANVLTF. Written as DNA, the CDR3 is TGTGCCAGCAGCACCGACAAGGCGAGCTCTGGGGCCAACGTCCTGACTTTC. This chain uses TRBV5-4 with TRBJ2-6; no clear D. The CDR3 runs 17 residues. Germline V gene data show CDR1 as SGHNT and CDR2 as YYREEE (reference sequence). V gave up 4 bases and J gave up 0 bases, with 14 bases separating them.

The V gene is TRBV9, the J gene TRBJ2-7, with TRBD1 identical over 12 bases. Trimming took 2 bases from V and 4 from J; bases not matched to a gene: 1. The CDR3 runs to 14 residues. The germline V gene has CDR1 SGDLS and CDR2 YYNGEE. The chain's CDR3 is CASSVGQGAYEQYF. CDR3 coding DNA: TGTGCCAGCAGCGTGGGACAGGGGGCTTACGAGCAGTACTTC.

Note on this clone: Other DNA sequences in the same sample also yield this CDR3. The rearrangement links TRBV5-1 to TRBJ2-7, with a possible D match to TRBD2 (6 bases). Trimming left V 0 bases short and J 4 bases short, with 8 bases between. Germline CDR1 reads SGHRS; CDR2 reads YFSETQ. The CDR3 consists of 13 residues. CDR3 nucleotide sequence: TGCGCCAGCAGCTTGGCCGGGAGTTACGAGCAGTACTTC. Its protein is CASSLAGSYEQYF.

The V gene is TRBV19, the J gene TRBJ2-5; D is perhaps TRBD2 (6 bases). Germline lookup yields CDR1 LNHDA and CDR2 SQIVND (reference sequence). This CDR3 has 15 amino acids. The V end was cut by 3 bases, the J end by 2 bases, with 13 bases between. DNA of the CDR3: TGTGCCAGTAGTATTAGCGGTTTCTTTCAAGAGACCCAGTACTTC. Its protein product is CASSISGFFQETQYF.

This chain joins TRBV11-2 and TRBJ2-5, with 8 bases lining up with TRBD1. Trimming at V came to 1 base and at J to 1 base, leaving 5 bases not matched to a gene. CDR1 SGHAT and CDR2 FQNNGV come from the germline V gene. The CDR3 covers 16 residues. The CDR3 region has the DNA TGTGCCAGCAGCTTAGGGACAGGGTTTTCCCAAGAGACCCAGTACTTC. Its translation is CASSLGTGFSQETQYF.

V is TRBV2 and J is TRBJ2-5, with no clear D. Germline V gene sequence: CDR1 SNHLY, CDR2 FYNNEI. V lost 6 bases to trimming and J lost 7 bases, with 15 bases between them. This CDR3 contains 13 residues. Here the CDR3 reads CASSEDLMRTQYF. The DNA of the CDR3 is TGTGCCAGCAGCGAGGATCTGATGCGGACCCAGTACTTC.

As DNA, the CDR3 is TGTGCCAGCAGTTCGAACTATGGCTACACCTTC. It encodes CASSSNYGYTF. This sequence joins TRBV28 and TRBJ1-2; D gene unclear. From germline, CDR1 is MDHEN and CDR2 SYDVKM. Deletions cut 4 bases from V and 2 bases from J, with 2 bases between. This CDR3 has 11 amino acids.

This chain uses TRBV12-3 or TRBV12-4 with TRBJ1-1; D call uncertain. With 4 bases removed from V and 7 bases from J, the gap between germline ends came to 7 bases. CDR3 length: 11 residues. The CDR3 region has the DNA TGTGCCAGCAGTTATCAGGTTGAAGCTTTCTTT. Protein sequence: CASSYQVEAFF.

The CDR3: CASSPFGREGEKLFF. DNA for the CDR3: TGCGCCAGCAGCCCCTTCGGACGGGAGGGTGAAAAACTGTTTTTT. The V gene is TRBV5-1, the J gene TRBJ1-4; D is unresolved. The V gene lost 4 bases and the J gene lost 7 bases, with 17 bases spanning the gap. The CDR3 contains 15 residues. The germline V gene encodes CDR1 SGHRS and CDR2 YFSETQ.

V is TRBV25-1 and J is TRBJ1-2; no definite D call. The germline CDR1 and CDR2 sequences are MGHDK and SYGVNS. The V end was cut by 6 bases, the J end by 8 bases, with 13 bases between. This CDR3 spans 12 amino acids. CDR3 nucleotide sequence: TGTGCCAGCAGCTACCAAAGGGAGGGCTACACCTTC. This encodes CASSYQREGYTF.

This chain's CDR3 is CASRSDWGTDTQYF. In DNA form, the CDR3 reads TGTGCCAGCAGATCGGACTGGGGCACAGATACGCAGTATTTT. This sequence joins TRBV6-5 and TRBJ2-3; a weak D match, TRBD2 (5 bases). The CDR3 spans 14 residues. Looked up from germline, CDR1 is MNHEY and CDR2 is SVGAGI. Trimming took off 6 bases at V and 1 base at J, with 11 bases between the two ends.

The J gene is TRBJ1-1, the V gene TRBV6-1; 7 positions agree with TRBD1. V lost 3 bases to trimming and J lost 9 bases; unmatched junction nucleotides: 7. Looked up from germline, CDR1 is MNHNS and CDR2 is SASEGT. The CDR3 consists of 13 residues. The CDR3 loop is CASSEVRGRQAFF. The CDR3 DNA sequence: TGTGCCAGCAGTGAGGTGAGGGGGCGGCAAGCTTTCTTT.

This sequence joins TRBV11-2 and TRBJ2-1; D remains unclear. The germline V gene encodes CDR1 SGHAT and CDR2 FQNNGV. CDR3 size: 15 residues. Trimming left V 5 bases short and J 8 bases short, with 19 bases between. The DNA for the CDR3 is TGTGCCAGCAGCCAGACCTTGGCTAGTTTCGATGAGCAGTTCTTC. Translation: CASSQTLASFDEQFF. The whole variable domain, remainder taken from reference TRBV11-2 and TRBJ2-1, is EAGVAQSPRYKIIEKRQSVAFWCNPISGHATLYWYQQILGQGPKLLIQFQNNGVVDDSQLPKDRFSAERLKGVDSTLKIQPAKLEDSAVYLCASSQTLASFDEQFFGPGTRLTVL.